A selection of T cell receptor beta chains follows, all from one sample in a study of T cells in Graves' hyperthyroidism and ophthalmopathy. TCRdb analysed the multiplex PCR reads with MiXCR anew, one entry per CDR3 protein. The sample carries more than 350,000 distinct CDR3 sequences, 15% recorded once. Sequencing was done on a sample of blood. Source of these receptors: a woman aged 25 to 39 with Graves' hyperthyroidism. Both conserved end residues are part of each CDR3. D genes are given only for firm matches. Size tells how often a clone was seen (once, few, many) or the class of an expanded clone, and some rows leave it out.

D gene	J gene	V gene	clone size	CDR3 protein	CDR3 DNA
-	TRBJ1-1	TRBV6-2/TRBV6-3	many	CASRRGENTEAFF	TGTGCCAGCAGAAGGGGGGAGAACACTGAAGCTTTCTTT
TRBD1	TRBJ1-6	TRBV28	many	CASRGQFNNSPLHF	TGTGCCAGCAGGGGACAGTTTAATAATTCACCCCTCCACTTT
TRBD1	TRBJ2-1	TRBV18	many	CASSPKGQTYNEQFF	TGTGCCAGCTCACCTAAGGGACAGACCTACAATGAGCAGTTCTTC
TRBD2	TRBJ2-7	TRBV3-1	many	CASSQERLAGAGEQYF	TGTGCCAGCAGCCAAGAAAGACTAGCGGGAGCGGGCGAGCAGTACTTC
-	TRBJ1-2	TRBV29-1	-	CSVPGAWGYTF	TGCAGCGTCCCGGGGGCGTGGGGCTACACCTTC
-	TRBJ2-1	TRBV14	few	CASSQEGLREFF	TGTGCCAGCAGCCAAGAAGGGTTGCGGGAGTTCTTC
TRBD2	TRBJ2-1	TRBV24-1	many	CATSDLPRLAGVHEQFF	TGTGCCACCAGTGATTTGCCCCGGCTAGCGGGAGTCCATGAGCAGTTCTTC
-	TRBJ2-1	TRBV24-1	few	CATSDRGDYNEQSF	TGTGCCACCAGTGATAGGGGGGACTACAATGAGCAGTCCTTC
-	TRBJ2-3	TRBV29-1	-	CSVEVPRVSEWGPYRFTDTQYF	TGCAGCGTTGAAGTTCCTCGGGTATCTGAATGGGGGCCCTATCGTTTCACAGATACGCAGTATTTT
-	TRBJ2-5	TRBV20-1	many	CSARVRGAEETQYF	TGCAGTGCTAGAGTTAGGGGTGCCGAAGAGACCCAGTACTTC
TRBD1	TRBJ1-4	TRBV7-9	few	CASSQNTGGIEKLFF	TGTGCCAGCAGCCAGAACACAGGGGGCATTGAAAAACTGTTTTTT
-	TRBJ2-1	TRBV12-3/TRBV12-4	many	CASSPTWSYNEQFF	TGTGCCAGCAGTCCAACATGGTCCTACAATGAGCAGTTCTTC
TRBD2	TRBJ2-2	TRBV5-1	-	CASTRLAGGAGELFF	TGCGCCAGCACGAGGCTAGCGGGAGGTGCCGGGGAGCTGTTTTTT
TRBD1	TRBJ1-2	TRBV19	few	CASSFPDRGAANYGYTF	TGTGCCAGTAGTTTTCCGGACAGGGGCGCTGCTAACTATGGCTACACCTTC
-	TRBJ2-7	TRBV15	-	CATSSWRTYEQYF	TGTGCCACCAGTTCCTGGCGTACCTACGAGCAGTACTTC
TRBD2	TRBJ2-7	TRBV4-1	many	CASSPLQREGRVDSYEQYF	TGCGCCAGCAGCCCCCTCCAGCGGGAGGGCCGGGTTGACTCCTACGAGCAGTACTTC
-	TRBJ1-3	TRBV6-2/TRBV6-3	-	CASSRDGPSSGNTIYF	TGTGCCAGCAGTAGGGACGGTCCGAGCTCTGGAAACACCATATATTTT
TRBD2	TRBJ2-7	TRBV30	many	CAWSGPFTSGSAAFSYEQYF	TGTGCCTGGAGTGGACCCTTCACTAGCGGGAGCGCAGCATTCTCCTACGAGCAGTACTTC
-	TRBJ2-7	TRBV18	many	CASSQENEQYF	TGTGCCAGCTCCCAAGAGAACGAGCAGTACTTC
-	TRBJ2-1	TRBV2	few	CASSGVGEQFF	TGTGCCAGCTCTGGGGTGGGCGAGCAGTTCTTC
-	TRBJ2-7	TRBV18	-	CASSPGQTYGEQYF	TGTGCCAGCTCACCGGGACAAACTTACGGCGAGCAGTACTTC
-	TRBJ1-2	TRBV10-2	-	CASSYGTHYGYTF	TGCGCCAGCAGTTACGGGACTCACTATGGCTACACCTTC
TRBD2	TRBJ2-4	TRBV9	-	CASRVMLREAKAKNIQYF	TGTGCCAGCAGAGTAATGTTGCGGGAGGCGAAGGCCAAAAACATTCAGTACTTC
-	TRBJ2-2	TRBV7-6	few	CASSFRESELFF	TGTGCCAGCAGCTTTAGGGAGTCGGAGCTGTTTTTT
TRBD2	TRBJ2-7	TRBV15	many	CATSALAGARTYEQYF	TGTGCCACCAGCGCATTAGCGGGAGCCCGCACCTACGAGCAGTACTTC
-	TRBJ2-5	TRBV27	-	CASSIIGAGQETQYF	TGTGCCAGCAGTATCATTGGGGCCGGTCAGGAGACCCAGTACTTC
-	TRBJ2-2	TRBV9	-	CASSIRPGQSNTGELFF	TGTGCCAGCAGCATTAGACCGGGACAATCGAACACCGGGGAGCTGTTTTTT
TRBD1	TRBJ2-7	TRBV6-1	many	CASSEVEGDRGFYEQYF	TGTGCCAGCAGTGAAGTTGAGGGGGACAGGGGGTTCTACGAGCAGTACTTC